The T cell receptor (beta chain) described here comes from a study of shared clonotypes between healthy human individuals. Study-wide background: Two women and a few men aged 18 to 49 served as donors.

Genomic DNA (from each subset) was split evenly across several immunoSEQ plates. TCRdb's copy holds only in-frame clones and misses some; the assay was immunoSEQ multiplex PCR. The sample lists about 1 million clones, 60% to 80% occurring once. With respect to this clone: No antigen is known for it.

Study findings and constraints: Sampling involved blood alone; tissue repertoires likely differ.

The TCR was taken from a man aged 18 to 29 in good health. The material sequenced was memory CD4+ T cells sorted from blood. Described subset: CD45RA-negative fraction.

CDR3 in amino acids: CASSLVHMNYGYTF. CDR3 DNA sequence: TGTGCCAGCAGTTTGGTTCACATGAACTATGGCTACACCTTC. The V and J genes are TRBV28 and TRBJ1-2; no definite D call. Germline assignment: CDR1 MDHEN and CDR2 SYDVKM. The CDR3 is made up of 14 amino acids. V was clipped by 3 bases and J by 2 bases, with 10 bases between them.